One and the same sample provided the 23 T cell receptor beta chains below, sequenced in a study of shared clonotypes between healthy human individuals. The naive CD8 fraction comprised CD45RO-negative cells positively selected for CCR7 and excluded terminally differentiated effector memory CD45RA+ cells. Some clones are missing from TCRdb's copy, which holds only in-frame ones; the method was immunoSEQ multiplex PCR. The sample has 560,000 or so clones; about 95% are singletons. The sample taken for sequencing was naive CD8+ T cells sorted from blood. The receptors come from a woman aged 25 to 39 in good health.

The chain uses TRBV5-1 and TRBJ2-7, with 8 bases matching TRBD1. The CDR3 totals 14 residues. V shed 5 bases, J shed 5 bases, and the junction held 9 bases outside the gene matches. In germline, CDR1 is SGHRS, CDR2 YFSETQ. Here the CDR3 reads CASSSGQGYDEQYF. The CDR3 nucleotides read TGCGCCAGCAGTTCCGGACAGGGTTATGACGAGCAGTACTTC.

This chain joins TRBV13 and TRBJ2-1, with TRBD2 identical over 9 bases. Trimming cost V 3 bases and J 6 bases; bases outside gene matches: 12. The CDR3 spans 17 residues. Germline lookup yields CDR1 PRHDT and CDR2 FYEKMQ (reference sequence). For the CDR3, the DNA is TGTGCCAGCAGCTTCCGCTTCTCTAGCGGGAATGGCAATGAGCAGTTCTTC. Its translation is CASSFRFSSGNGNEQFF.

Turning to this clone: Other DNA sequences within the sample encode an identical CDR3. This chain connects TRBV28 to TRBJ2-3, with D possibly matching TRBD2 (5 bases). V was clipped by 5 bases and J by 6 bases, with 6 bases between them. The CDR3 is 11 residues long. The germline V gene has CDR1 MDHEN and CDR2 SYDVKM. CDR3 amino acids: CASSRGDTQYF. In DNA, the CDR3 is TGTGCCAGCAGTAGAGGGGATACGCAGTATTTT.

V and J are TRBV9 and TRBJ1-2; 7 bases are a match to TRBD1. The CDR3 covers 14 residues. The V segment lost 3 bases and the J segment 4 bases; nucleotides outside the gene matches: 6. The germline V gene encodes CDR1 SGDLS and CDR2 YYNGEE. Here the CDR3 DNA reads TGTGCCAGCAGCGGGGGACAGCTGCCCTATGGCTACACCTTC. Translating it yields CASSGGQLPYGYTF.

This chain uses TRBV4-1 with TRBJ2-1; TRBD2 is a possible D gene (6 bases). Germline CDR1 is MGHRA and CDR2 is YSYEKL. Trimming cost V 5 bases and J 10 bases, with 27 bases left between them. The CDR3 length is 17 residues. CDR3 amino acids: CASSARMGLLTKGEQFF. DNA for the CDR3: TGCGCCAGCAGCGCAAGGATGGGACTGCTAACGAAGGGAGAGCAGTTCTTC.

The CDR3 coding sequence is TGTGCCAGCAGCCGTGGAGGGAATCAGCCCCAGCATTTT. Translating gives CASSRGGNQPQHF. The V and J genes are TRBV7-9 and TRBJ1-5; D gene unclear. This CDR3 has 13 residues. Germline assignment: CDR1 SEHNR and CDR2 FQNEAQ (reference sequence). V was cut by 5 bases and J by 4 bases, with 9 bases left in between.

The chain links TRBV7-9 to TRBJ1-5; D might be TRBD1 (6 bases). This CDR3 is 14 amino acids long. Germline V gene sequence: CDR1 SEHNR, CDR2 FQNEAQ (reference sequence). V dropped 5 bases and J dropped 4 bases, with 12 bases sitting between them. The CDR3 DNA follows: TGTGCCAGCAGCGCCGGCACAGGGAATCAGCCCCAGCATTTT. Its translation is CASSAGTGNQPQHF.

The V and J genes are TRBV7-8 and TRBJ2-7; D might be TRBD2 (5 bases). CDR3 length equals 12 residues. Germline V gives CDR1 SGHVS, CDR2 FQNEAQ. The V end lost 2 bases, the J end lost 6 bases, and 8 bases lay between the germline ends. The CDR3 region has the DNA TGTGCCAGCAGCTTACGGGGTGGCGAGCAGTACTTC. The encoded protein is CASSLRGGEQYF.

The CDR3 DNA follows: TGTGCCAGCAGCACCGAACCGGGACAGAGGACGGCTAATGAAAAACTGTTTTTT. This translates into CASSTEPGQRTANEKLFF. The chain links TRBV7-6 to TRBJ1-4, with 7 bases aligning to TRBD1. Germline assignment: CDR1 SGHVS and CDR2 FNYEAQ. V gave up 5 bases and J gave up 3 bases; unmatched junction bases: 15. The CDR3 loop spans 18 amino acids.

This chain links TRBV4-1 with TRBJ2-7; the D is unclear. This CDR3 has 15 residues. V shed 2 bases and J shed 4 bases, with 15 bases lying between them. Germline V gene sequence: CDR1 MGHRA, CDR2 YSYEKL. CDR3 amino acids: CASSQLALSHYEQYF. The DNA of the CDR3 is TGCGCCAGCAGCCAACTGGCCTTATCCCATTACGAGCAGTACTTC.

This clone appeared a single time. CDR3 coding DNA: TGTGCCAGCAGACAGGCCATAGTCTACGAGCAGTACTTC. This gives the protein CASRQAIVYEQYF. The chain combines TRBV27 with TRBJ2-7, with D possibly being TRBD1 (5 bases). CDR1 is MNHEY, CDR2 SMNVEV, per germline (reference sequence). Trimming cost V 6 bases and J 3 bases, with 12 bases left between them. CDR3 length: 13 amino acids.

The rearrangement joins TRBV2 to TRBJ2-7; 9 nucleotides match TRBD1. The CDR3 consists of 14 residues. The J segment lost 3 bases and the V segment lost 6 bases, leaving 6 bases of the junction unmatched. Germline assignment: CDR1 SNHLY and CDR2 FYNNEI. The CDR3: CASSGTGSYYEQYF. The CDR3 DNA follows: TGTGCCAGCAGCGGGACAGGGTCTTACTACGAGCAGTACTTC.

DNA of the CDR3: TGTGCCAGCAGTTTCAAAAGCTCCTACAATGAGCAGTTCTTC. Protein: CASSFKSSYNEQFF. The gene calls are TRBV27 and TRBJ2-1; the D is unclear. Trimming left V 3 bases short and J 0 bases short, with 6 bases between. This CDR3 has 14 residues. Germline lookup yields CDR1 MNHEY and CDR2 SMNVEV (reference sequence).

About this clone: Other nucleotide sequences in the sample specify the same CDR3. The chain has TRBV5-6 and TRBJ2-3, with D hard to call. Trimming cost V 3 bases and J 6 bases, with 8 bases left between them. The CDR3 extends over 12 amino acids. Germline V gene data show CDR1 as SGHDT and CDR2 as YYEEEE. The CDR3 here is CASSSTPDTQYF. DNA for the CDR3: TGTGCCAGCAGCTCGACGCCCGATACGCAGTATTTT.

The chain recombines TRBV6-1 with TRBJ2-7; a weak D match, TRBD1 (5 bases). V lost 2 bases to trimming and J lost 6 bases, with 8 bases between them. Germline values: CDR1 MNHNS, CDR2 SASEGT. This CDR3 comprises 12 residues. The CDR3 nucleotides read TGTGCCAGCAGTGAACGGCAGGGCGAGCAGTACTTC. Its protein is CASSERQGEQYF.

V is TRBV21-1 and J is TRBJ2-3; the table's TRBD1 call for D was not verified on the DNA. TRBV21-1 is a pseudogene segment. The CDR3 runs to 15 residues. The CDR3, as DNA: TGTGCCAGCAGCAAAGTCCGGACAGTCGCAGATACGCAGTATTTT. Its translation: CASSKVRTVADTQYF.

This clone occurred once. The V and J genes are TRBV7-9 and TRBJ1-1; no clear D gene. From germline, CDR1 is SEHNR and CDR2 FQNEAQ (reference sequence). Between the trimmed V and J ends, which lost 5 bases and 7 bases, there was a span of 11 bases. The CDR3 sequence is 12 residues long. This chain's CDR3 is CASSPPRLEAFF. CDR3 sequence (DNA): TGTGCCAGCAGCCCCCCGCGGCTTGAAGCTTTCTTT.

The chain employs TRBV25-1 and TRBJ2-2, with 8 nucleotides matching TRBD1. The V and J ends lost 4 bases and 4 bases, in that order; junction bases with no gene match: 8. The CDR3 sequence is 16 residues long. Per the germline V gene, CDR1 is MGHDK and CDR2 is SYGVNS. CDR3 sequence reads: CASSGTGMGATGELFF. In DNA, the CDR3 is TGTGCCAGCAGTGGGACAGGGATGGGAGCCACCGGGGAGCTGTTTTTT.

The chain uses TRBV27 and TRBJ1-3; D perhaps matches TRBD1 (5 bases). V was clipped by 3 bases and J by 0 bases, with 9 bases between them. The CDR3 loop spans 15 amino acids. CDR1 MNHEY and CDR2 SMNVEV come from the germline V gene (reference sequence). CDR3 DNA: TGTGCCAGCAGTTTTATCGGGGGCTCTGGAAACACCATATATTTT. Translation: CASSFIGGSGNTIYF.

This chain connects TRBV19 to TRBJ2-1; no clear D gene. The CDR3 length is 14 residues. Germline V gene sequence: CDR1 LNHDA, CDR2 SQIVND (reference sequence). Trimming stripped 3 bases from V and 7 bases from J, with 13 bases between. CDR3 DNA sequence: TGTGCCAGTAGTATGCTTCCACGTCCAAATGAGCAGTTCTTC. Protein product: CASSMLPRPNEQFF.

This clone showed up just once. CDR3 bases: TGTGCCAGCAGTCCTAATAGCAATCAGCCCCAGCATTTT. The encoded protein is CASSPNSNQPQHF. The chain employs TRBV6-5 and TRBJ1-5; D is uncertain. Per germline, CDR1 MNHEY and CDR2 SVGAGI. The CDR3 is made up of 13 amino acids. The V gene lost 5 bases and the J gene lost 0 bases, with 5 bases spanning the gap.

The chain uses TRBV5-6 and TRBJ2-1, with 7 nucleotides matching TRBD2. With V trimmed by 0 bases and J by 4 bases, 10 bases remained unmatched. CDR3 length: 17 residues. Germline values: CDR1 SGHDT, CDR2 YYEEEE. CDR3: CASSLEFRREGYNEQFF. The CDR3 nucleotides are TGTGCCAGCAGCTTGGAGTTCCGTAGGGAGGGGTACAATGAGCAGTTCTTC.

This chain links TRBV5-6 with TRBJ2-7, with 8 bases identical to TRBD1. In germline, CDR1 is SGHDT, CDR2 YYEEEE. This CDR3 has 13 amino acids. The V segment lost 5 bases and the J segment 3 bases; nucleotides outside the gene matches: 4. The CDR3 reads CASSSGGRYEQYF. CDR3 coding DNA: TGTGCCAGCAGTTCAGGGGGCCGCTACGAGCAGTACTTC.